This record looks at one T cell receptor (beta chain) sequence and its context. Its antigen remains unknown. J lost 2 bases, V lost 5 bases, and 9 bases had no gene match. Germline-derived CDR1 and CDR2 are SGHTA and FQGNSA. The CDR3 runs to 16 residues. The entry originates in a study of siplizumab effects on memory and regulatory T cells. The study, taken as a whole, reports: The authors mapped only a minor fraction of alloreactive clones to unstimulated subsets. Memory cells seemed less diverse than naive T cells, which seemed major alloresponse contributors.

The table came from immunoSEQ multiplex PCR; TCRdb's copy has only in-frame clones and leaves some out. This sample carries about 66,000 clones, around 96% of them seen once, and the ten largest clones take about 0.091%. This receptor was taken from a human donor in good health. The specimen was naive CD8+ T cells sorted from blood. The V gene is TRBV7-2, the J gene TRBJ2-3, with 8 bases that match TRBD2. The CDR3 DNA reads TGTGCCAGCAGCATCAATCTACTAGCGGTCACAGATACGCAGTATTTT. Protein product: CASSINLLAVTDTQYF.